This T cell receptor (beta chain) was captured in a study of blood T cells in healthy people across ages. This clonotype was seen only a few times. V dropped 5 bases and J dropped 11 bases, with 12 bases sitting between them. Per germline, CDR1 MNHEY and CDR2 SVGEGT. This CDR3 contains 11 residues. A second PCR of roughly 6 to 12 cycles used a sample-barcoded 5' primer and a J-beta primer mix. TCRdb ran MiXCR on the 5' RACE reads and lists one entry per CDR3 protein. The table lists 380,000 or so distinct CDR3 sequences, 52% of them singletons, with approximately 51% in the top ten. The source is a man between 60 and 75 years old in good health. The V call is TRBV6-2 or TRBV6-3, the J call TRBJ2-5, with no clear D. Sequencing used blood. This chain's CDR3 is CASSPRIRQYF. The CDR3 DNA sequence: TGTGCCAGCAGTCCCCGGATAAGGCAGTACTTC.